A selection of T cell receptor beta chains follows, all from one sample in a study of patients and donors after allogeneic stem cell transplantation. TCRdb reprocessed the RT-PCR reads with MiXCR, giving one entry per CDR3 protein. Among over 130,000 distinct CDR3 sequences listed, 30% to 45% were seen once. The source material was blood, either unsorted or a sorted T cell fraction (not recorded which). The receptors here all came from a human donor who was either an allogeneic HSCT recipient or a stem cell or donor lymphocyte infusion donor (not recorded which). It is not recorded whose cells these are; they may come from a transplant donor. CDR3s include the opening cysteine and the closing phenylalanine or tryptophan. The D gene is left open where the match is weak. Size is omitted from some rows. Given values are once, few, many or a class for expanded clones.

TGCAGTGCTAGTGTGCCGGGGTTGGATGAAGCTTTCTTT | CSASVPGLDEAFF | . | TRBJ1-1 | TRBV20-1 | few
TGCGCCAGCAGCCAGGGACACGCGAACACCGGGGAGCTGTTTTTT | CASSQGHANTGELFF | . | TRBJ2-2 | TRBV5-1 | .
TGTGCCAGCAGTTCCCGGGACGCCCATGCCAATCAGCCCCAGCATTTT | CASSSRDAHANQPQHF | . | TRBJ1-5 | TRBV28 | .
TGTGCCAGCAGTATATCGGGACTTGAAGATACGCAGTATTTT | CASSISGLEDTQYF | . | TRBJ2-3 | TRBV12-3/TRBV12-4 | .
TGCAGCGTTGTAGGAGGAAAAACTGAAGCTTTCTTT | CSVVGGKTEAFF | . | TRBJ1-1 | TRBV29-1 | many
TGCAGTGCTCGAGCGGGGGCGAGCTATGGCTACACCTTC | CSARAGASYGYTF | . | TRBJ1-2 | TRBV20-1 | .
TGTGCCAGCAGCCAAGATCTAGTAGCGGAGATAGATACGCAGTATTTT | CASSQDLVAEIDTQYF | . | TRBJ2-3 | TRBV4-2 | few
TGTGCCAGCCGGACCGGCACCGGGGAGCTGTTTTTT | CASRTGTGELFF | . | TRBJ2-2 | TRBV3-1 | .
TGTGCCACCAGCAGCGACTCCGGGACGGTCTATGGCTACACCTTC | CATSSDSGTVYGYTF | . | TRBJ1-2 | TRBV15 | few
TGTGCCAGCAGTTTGGTGACCCCCATGGACACTGAAGCTTTCTTT | CASSLVTPMDTEAFF | . | TRBJ1-1 | TRBV12-3/TRBV12-4 | few
TGTGCCAGCAGGAGGGACTTTGGAGAGACCCAGTACTTC | CASRRDFGETQYF | . | TRBJ2-5 | TRBV28 | .
TGTGCCAGCAGTCCACAGACAGGGGGCCGGACTGAAGCTTTCTTT | CASSPQTGGRTEAFF | TRBD1 | TRBJ1-1 | TRBV12-3/TRBV12-4 | .
TGTGCCAGCAGCTTAAGGGCTACTACTTCCTATGGCTACACCTTC | CASSLRATTSYGYTF | . | TRBJ1-2 | TRBV7-9 | many
TGTGCCAGCAGCCCGAGCAGGATGTCCACTAGCACAGATACGCAGTATTTT | CASSPSRMSTSTDTQYF | . | TRBJ2-3 | TRBV9 | .
TGCAGTGCTAGTATAGCGGGGGGCCCCACAGATACGCAGTATTTT | CSASIAGGPTDTQYF | TRBD2 | TRBJ2-3 | TRBV20-1 | few
TGCGCCAGCAGCGCCGCATTGGGGCTCACAGATACGCAGTATTTT | CASSAALGLTDTQYF | . | TRBJ2-3 | TRBV5-1 | .
TGTGCCAGCAGAGAGGACAGTGCGAACACCGGGGAGCTGTTTTTT | CASREDSANTGELFF | . | TRBJ2-2 | TRBV6-2/TRBV6-3 | .
TGTGCCAGCTCACTCCCAGTGAACACTGAAGCTTTCTTT | CASSLPVNTEAFF | . | TRBJ1-1 | TRBV18 | .
TGTGCCAGCAGTTCCAGGGACAGGAGGCAGTATTTT | CASSSRDRRQYF | TRBD1 | TRBJ2-3 | TRBV12-3/TRBV12-4 | few
TGTGCCACCAGCGAACTGACAGGGGGCTCTGGCTACACCTTC | CATSELTGGSGYTF | TRBD1 | TRBJ1-2 | TRBV15 | .
TGTGCCAGCAGTTTGGCGCAGCGGAACACTGAAGCTTTCTTT | CASSLAQRNTEAFF | . | TRBJ1-1 | TRBV12-3/TRBV12-4 | .
TGCAGTGCTAACAGAAGGAACACTGAAGCTTTCTTT | CSANRRNTEAFF | . | TRBJ1-1 | TRBV20-1 | .
TGTGCCAGCAGTCCTAACGAGCAGTACTTC | CASSPNEQYF | . | TRBJ2-7 | TRBV6-2/TRBV6-3 | .
TGTGCCAGCAGCGCTAGTTTGAACACTGAAGCTTTCTTT | CASSASLNTEAFF | . | TRBJ1-1 | TRBV7-2 | few
TGTGCCAGCAGCTTGCGGACAGGACCGGGCAATTCACCCCTCCACTTT | CASSLRTGPGNSPLHF | TRBD1 | TRBJ1-6 | TRBV5-5 | .
TGTGCCACCTGGGACAGGGAGACCTACGAGCAGTACTTC | CATWDRETYEQYF | TRBD1 | TRBJ2-7 | TRBV6-2/TRBV6-3 | .
TGTGCCAGCAGCCTAGCCGGGACAGGGCCCGATGAGCAGTTCTTC | CASSLAGTGPDEQFF | TRBD1 | TRBJ2-1 | TRBV11-2 | .
TGCAGTGCGAGACGACAGGGCAATTTTGGAAACACCATATATTTT | CSARRQGNFGNTIYF | TRBD1 | TRBJ1-3 | TRBV20-1 | .
TGTGCCAGCAGCCAAGGGTGGGGAAACACCATATATTTT | CASSQGWGNTIYF | . | TRBJ1-3 | TRBV4-2 | few
TGTGCCATCAGTGAAACTGGCAATCAGCCCCAGCATTTT | CAISETGNQPQHF | . | TRBJ1-5 | TRBV10-3 | few
TGTGCCAGCAGCACGGGACAGCATGCAACTAATGAAAAACTGTTTTTT | CASSTGQHATNEKLFF | TRBD1 | TRBJ1-4 | TRBV7-9 | few
TGTGCCAGCAGCTTAGTTGAGGGAACAGATACGCAGTATTTT | CASSLVEGTDTQYF | . | TRBJ2-3 | TRBV7-2 | .
TGTGCCAGCAGTTTAGGGAGAGCTGCGGGGGCCTCAGATACGCAGTATTTT | CASSLGRAAGASDTQYF | . | TRBJ2-3 | TRBV12-3/TRBV12-4 | .
TGTGCCAGCAGCTTTAGTCTAGCGGGCTCGGAGCAGTTCTTC | CASSFSLAGSEQFF | TRBD2 | TRBJ2-1 | TRBV7-3 | few
TGTGCCAGCAGTTATGGACAGGGAGGTGACACTGAAGATTTCTTT | CASSYGQGGDTEDFF | TRBD1 | TRBJ1-1 | TRBV6-5 | .
TGCGCCAGCAGCCTCTATTTCGAGGGAAATTATGGCTACACCTTC | CASSLYFEGNYGYTF | . | TRBJ1-2 | TRBV4-1 | few
TGCGCCAGCAGCCGCCTCCAGGGGGTGAACACCGGGGAGCTGTTTTTT | CASSRLQGVNTGELFF | TRBD1 | TRBJ2-2 | TRBV5-1 | .
TGTGCCAGCAGCTTATACCCCGGTCATAGCAATCAGCCCCAGCATTTT | CASSLYPGHSNQPQHF | . | TRBJ1-5 | TRBV7-2 | .
TGTGCCAGCAGCCCGGGACACTTACAAGAGACCCAGTACTTC | CASSPGHLQETQYF | . | TRBJ2-5 | TRBV7-2 | .
TGTGCCAGCAGTCGCCCCGGGACTCCGTATTCACCCCTCCACTTT | CASSRPGTPYSPLHF | . | TRBJ1-6 | TRBV6-1 | few
TGTGCTAGTGGTTCCTTCCTGACGGCTCCGGGCTCCAATGAGCAGTTCTTC | CASGSFLTAPGSNEQFF | . | TRBJ2-1 | TRBV12-5 | .
TGTGCCAGCAGTTTAGGGCCGAGGGTAGGCTACACCTTC | CASSLGPRVGYTF | . | TRBJ1-2 | TRBV12-3/TRBV12-4 | many
TGCAGTGCTAGAGATCTGGGCAGGGCCCTCTCCTATAATTCACCCCTCCACTTT | CSARDLGRALSYNSPLHF | . | TRBJ1-6 | TRBV20-1 | .
TGTGCCAGCAGCCAAGATTCAGAGTTAGATGGAAACACCATATATTTT | CASSQDSELDGNTIYF | . | TRBJ1-3 | TRBV4-2 | few
TGTGCCAGCAGCTTGAACGCGGTCAGCAATCAGCCCCAGCATTTT | CASSLNAVSNQPQHF | . | TRBJ1-5 | TRBV5-6 | few
TGCAGTGCTAGAGTACCCGGGACTCTCAATCAGCCCCAGCATTTT | CSARVPGTLNQPQHF | . | TRBJ1-5 | TRBV20-1 | .
TGTGCCAGCAGAACAGAAGGGAATGAAAAACTGTTTTTT | CASRTEGNEKLFF | . | TRBJ1-4 | TRBV6-1 | few
TGCAGTGCTAACAGGCAGGGGAACACTGAAGCTTTCTTT | CSANRQGNTEAFF | . | TRBJ1-1 | TRBV20-1 | many
TGTGCCAGCAGCCGGCAGGTCTATAATTCACCCCTCCACTTT | CASSRQVYNSPLHF | . | TRBJ1-6 | TRBV12-3/TRBV12-4 | .
TGTGCCAGCAGTTCCTCGGGGGGCCTAAACATTCAGTACTTC | CASSSSGGLNIQYF | . | TRBJ2-4 | TRBV6-5 | few
TGTGCCAGCAGCCAAGATGAGGTTAACTATGGCTACACCTTC | CASSQDEVNYGYTF | . | TRBJ1-2 | TRBV4-2 | few
TGTGCCAGCAGTCACCTGCAGGAAGTAGGCACAGATACGCAGTATTTT | CASSHLQEVGTDTQYF | . | TRBJ2-3 | TRBV27 | .
TGCGCCAGCAGCCAAGGAACTAGCGGGGGCCTTATAGCCAAAAACATTCAGTACTTC | CASSQGTSGGLIAKNIQYF | TRBD2 | TRBJ2-4 | TRBV4-3 | .
TGCAGTGCTCATCCCCCGGGACGGGGTAGAGCTGAAGCTTTCTTT | CSAHPPGRGRAEAFF | . | TRBJ1-1 | TRBV20-1 | .